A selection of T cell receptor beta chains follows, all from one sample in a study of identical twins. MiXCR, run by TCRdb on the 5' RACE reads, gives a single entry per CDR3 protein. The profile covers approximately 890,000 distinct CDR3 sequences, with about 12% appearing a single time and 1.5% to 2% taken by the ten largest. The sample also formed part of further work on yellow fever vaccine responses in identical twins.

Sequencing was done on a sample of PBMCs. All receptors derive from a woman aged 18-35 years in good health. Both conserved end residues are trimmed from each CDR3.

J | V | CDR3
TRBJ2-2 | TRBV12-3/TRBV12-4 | ASSFLRGEGTGELF
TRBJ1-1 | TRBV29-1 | SSQQGGGNTEAF
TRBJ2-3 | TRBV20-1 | SVLTGGWYTDTQY
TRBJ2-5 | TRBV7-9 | ASSLDTGQQETQY
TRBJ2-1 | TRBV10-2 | ASSEKGRSHRDEQF
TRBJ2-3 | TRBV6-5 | ASSYSPRSTDTQY
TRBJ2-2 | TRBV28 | ASTPLGGGPGELF
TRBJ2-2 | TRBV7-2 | ASSFRLAGGAGELF
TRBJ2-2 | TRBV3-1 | ASLGLAGVGGTGELF
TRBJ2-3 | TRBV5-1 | ASSAQWGLAGDTQY
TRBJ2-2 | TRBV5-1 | ASSLAGSGGPNTGELF
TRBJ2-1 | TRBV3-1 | ASSQALWAGRDNEQF
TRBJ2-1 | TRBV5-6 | ASRQGTSGLYEQF
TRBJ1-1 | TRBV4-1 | ASSQTRTLNTEAF
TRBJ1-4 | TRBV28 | ASSLGQGVIRKLF
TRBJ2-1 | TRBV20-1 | SAITGGVYNEQF
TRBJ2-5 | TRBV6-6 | ASSYDFQETQY
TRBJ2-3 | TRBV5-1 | ASSLAGTRTDTQY
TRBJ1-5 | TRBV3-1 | ASSQGQGDQPQH
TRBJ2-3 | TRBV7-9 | ASSSNGGTDTQY